This entry concerns a single T cell receptor beta chain. Its specific antigen is unknown. Base qualities are not at hand, and no much larger clone is one base apart. The immunoSEQ Assay was used to sequence TCRbeta CDR3 regions. After extraction, genomic DNA underwent amplification by bias-controlled multiplex PCR, followed by high-throughput sequencing. The authors processed their data as follows. Collapsing and filtering of sequences were performed to quantify the absolute abundance of each unique TCRbeta CDR3 region. T cell fraction was estimated by normalizing TCRbeta template counts to usable DNA, which was measured by amplifying reference genes present in all nucleated cells. Repertoire TCRs were annotated as SARS-CoV-2-specific when V gene, CDR3 amino acid sequence and J gene were exactly matched to a known reactive TCR set. MIRA supplied the reference SARS-CoV-2 TCR set, which was filtered for enrichment in COVID-19-positive ImmuneCODE repertoires so that public or cross-reactive TCRs were removed. Using the MIRA antigens, annotated TCRs were further analysed by specific ORF or by position within an ORF. Breadth was defined as annotated unique rearrangements over total unique productive rearrangements; depth was the summed frequency of those rearrangements. Two-sided Wilcoxon rank-sum tests were applied when comparing TCR breadth between groups. The table comes from immuneACCESS by way of TCRdb, which keeps in-frame sequences with V and J called. Part of the clones is missing from these tables; in studies checked, under half for an unresolved V gene and the rest for unknown reasons. The DNA gave D and trimming, while V, J and clone size come from that table. This sample gives 300,000 to 400,000 clones in total; about 85% of them show up just once. About 3.5% of the sample comes from the top ten.

The entry originates in a study of Ad26.COV2.S vaccination and SARS-CoV-2 variants (dated by TCRdb to about 2021). Regarding the study in general: Donors in the vaccine arm were drawn from COV1001, a multicentre, randomized, double-blind, placebo-controlled phase I-IIa trial testing Ad26.COV2.S in healthy adults. Ad26.COV2.S was given intramuscularly at 5x10^10 or 1x10^11 viral particles, as a single shot or as two shots 56 days apart. TCRbeta repertoire sequencing served as the tool for gauging how specific and how broad the SARS-CoV-2-reactive T cell receptors were following Ad26.COV2.S vaccination. The TCR-sequenced set comprised about 32 samples: some 19 Ad26.COV2.S vaccine recipients, 5 placebo recipients and 8 SARS-CoV-2 convalescent individuals. Trial participants were randomized into five groups of five: low-dose or high-dose Ad26.COV2.S given once or twice, or placebo on both occasions. Blinding of investigators to trial group allocation was maintained during experiments and outcome assessment.

Sequences LNHDA (CDR1) and SQIVND (CDR2) are obtained from the germline V gene (reference sequence). For this chain, trimming is 4 bases at the V end and 5 bases at the J end, and the number of junction bases without a gene match is 8. From its cysteine to its phenylalanine, the CDR3 spans 15 amino acids. Only the CDR3 portion is preserved as DNA: 45 bases, with reading frame beginning at the first base. The treatment or condition label of this sample denotes: around 19 received Ad26.COV2.S at low or high dose, single or two shots; about 5 received placebo; per-sample allocation not given. For vaccine and placebo recipients, repertoires were sequenced using samples collected on day 63 after the first injection. Cohort 1b enrolled 20 to 30 adults aged 18-55 years at a single site in Boston, USA, between 29 July and 7 August 2020. As a vaccine, Ad26.COV2.S was a replication-incompetent adenovirus type 26 vector that expressed a prefusion-stabilized SARS-CoV-2 spike protein derived from the original Wuhan strain.

On the study overall, not on this receptor specifically: It was noted by the authors that total T cell responses may have been underestimated by the TCR breadth and depth analyses. The study lacked the statistical power to compare responses across vaccine doses or regimens. Non-spike TCR breadth was comparable between vaccine and placebo recipients, consistent with the vaccine containing only spike. Higher spike-specific TCR breadth was observed in Ad26.COV2.S recipients than in placebo recipients (P = 0.0014). After vaccination, substantial breadth of spike-specific CD8+ and CD4+ T cell responses was reported.

The sequencing here drew on peripheral blood, taken in a trial of Ad26.COV2.S vaccine versus placebo. The sequence was obtained from a person aged 18 to 65 who received the Ad26.COV2.S COVID-19 vaccine or a placebo. The V and J genes are TRBV19 and TRBJ1-3, with 7 central nucleotides matching TRBD1. CDR3 region: CASSTDREARNTIYF. The nucleotide sequence is TGTGCCAGTAGTACCGACAGGGAGGCGAGAAACACCATATATTTT.